One TCR beta chain is described in this entry. Per the original methods: Amplification of reference gene primers was used by the study to estimate nucleated cell counts. Produced via immunoSEQ multiplex PCR; TCRdb's table is partial and in-frame only. D and trimming were read from the DNA, whereas the V and J calls and clone size are those reported in that table. The table lists 100,000 to 120,000 clones, approximately 80% of them singletons. The sample originates from a study of blood T cell repertoires in COVID-19. At the level of the study: Spain, Italy and the United States supplied samples that represented acute and convalescent COVID-19. The cDNA or gDNA used as material had been derived from T cells, B-cell-depleted T cells, or PBMCs.

V was clipped by 6 bases and J by 5 bases, with 22 bases between them. The germline V gene encodes CDR1 MNHEY and CDR2 SMNVEV (reference sequence). This CDR3 contains 17 residues. The gene calls are TRBV27 and TRBJ2-2, with a tentative D call TRBD2 (5 bases). Specimen: peripheral blood. This TCR was sampled from an elderly man with acute or convalescent COVID-19. The CDR3: CASSLNSIISGTGELFF. The CDR3 nucleotides are TGTGCCAGCAGCCTAAACAGTATAATATCGGGGACCGGGGAGCTGTTTTTT.